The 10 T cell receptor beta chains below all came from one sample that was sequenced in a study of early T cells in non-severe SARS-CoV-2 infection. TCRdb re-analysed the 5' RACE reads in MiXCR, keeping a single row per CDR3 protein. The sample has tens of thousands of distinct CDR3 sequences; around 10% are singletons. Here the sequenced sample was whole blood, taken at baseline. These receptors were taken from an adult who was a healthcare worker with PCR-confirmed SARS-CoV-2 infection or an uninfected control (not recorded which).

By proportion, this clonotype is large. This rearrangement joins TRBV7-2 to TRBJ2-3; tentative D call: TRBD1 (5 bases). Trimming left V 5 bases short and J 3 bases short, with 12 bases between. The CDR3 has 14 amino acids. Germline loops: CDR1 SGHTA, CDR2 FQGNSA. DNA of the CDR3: TGTGCCAGCAGCGAAGAACAGGCAACAGATACGCAGTATTTT. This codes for CASSEEQATDTQYF.

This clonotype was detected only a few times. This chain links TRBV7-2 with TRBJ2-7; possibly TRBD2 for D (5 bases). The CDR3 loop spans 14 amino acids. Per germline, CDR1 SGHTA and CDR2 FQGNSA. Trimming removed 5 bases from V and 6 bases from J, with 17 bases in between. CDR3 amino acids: CASSLRRSVIEQYF. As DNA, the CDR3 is TGTGCCAGCAGCCTGCGGAGGAGTGTTATCGAGCAGTACTTC.

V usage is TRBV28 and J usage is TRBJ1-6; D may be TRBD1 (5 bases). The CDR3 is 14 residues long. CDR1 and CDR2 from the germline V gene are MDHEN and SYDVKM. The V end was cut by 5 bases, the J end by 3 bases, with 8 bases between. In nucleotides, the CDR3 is TGTGCCAGCAGTCCAGGGTTCTATAATTCACCCCTCCACTTT. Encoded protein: CASSPGFYNSPLHF.

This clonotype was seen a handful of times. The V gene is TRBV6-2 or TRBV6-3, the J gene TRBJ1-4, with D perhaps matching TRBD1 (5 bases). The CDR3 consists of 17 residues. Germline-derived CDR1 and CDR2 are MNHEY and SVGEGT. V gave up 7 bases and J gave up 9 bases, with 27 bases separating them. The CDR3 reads CASTDSSKGPPSQKLFF. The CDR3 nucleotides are TGTGCCAGCACCGACTCGTCGAAGGGGCCACCGTCCCAAAAACTGTTTTTT.

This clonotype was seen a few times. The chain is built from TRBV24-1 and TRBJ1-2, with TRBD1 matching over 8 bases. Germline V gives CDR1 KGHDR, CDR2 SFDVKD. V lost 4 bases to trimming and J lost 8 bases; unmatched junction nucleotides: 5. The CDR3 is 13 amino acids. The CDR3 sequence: CATSDLDRGGYTF. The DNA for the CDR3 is TGTGCCACCAGTGACTTAGACAGGGGCGGCTACACCTTC.

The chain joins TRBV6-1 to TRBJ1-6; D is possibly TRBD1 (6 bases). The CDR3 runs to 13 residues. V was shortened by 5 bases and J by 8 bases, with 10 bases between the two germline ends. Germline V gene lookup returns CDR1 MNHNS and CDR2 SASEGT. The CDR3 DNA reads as TGTGCCAGCAGTTACAGGGAGGATTCACCCCTCCACTTT. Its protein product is CASSYREDSPLHF.

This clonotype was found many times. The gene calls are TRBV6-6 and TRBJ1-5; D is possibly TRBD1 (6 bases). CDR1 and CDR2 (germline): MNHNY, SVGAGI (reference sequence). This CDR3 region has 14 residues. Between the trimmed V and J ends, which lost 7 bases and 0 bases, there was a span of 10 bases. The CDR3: CASTWTASNQPQHF. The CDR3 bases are TGTGCCAGCACCTGGACAGCTAGCAATCAGCCCCAGCATTTT.

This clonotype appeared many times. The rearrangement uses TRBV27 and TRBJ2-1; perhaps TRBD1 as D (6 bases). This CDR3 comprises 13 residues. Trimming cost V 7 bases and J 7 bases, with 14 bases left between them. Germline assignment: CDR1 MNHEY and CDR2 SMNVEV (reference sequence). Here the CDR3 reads CASTPLGGNEQFF. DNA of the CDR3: TGTGCCAGCACTCCCCTAGGGGGTAATGAGCAGTTCTTC.

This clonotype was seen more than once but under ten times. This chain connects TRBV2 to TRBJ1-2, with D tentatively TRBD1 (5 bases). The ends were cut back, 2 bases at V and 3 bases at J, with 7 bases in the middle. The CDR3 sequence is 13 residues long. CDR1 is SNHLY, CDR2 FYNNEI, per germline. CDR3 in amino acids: CASSERGDYGYTF. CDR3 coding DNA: TGTGCCAGCAGTGAAAGGGGCGACTATGGCTACACCTTC.

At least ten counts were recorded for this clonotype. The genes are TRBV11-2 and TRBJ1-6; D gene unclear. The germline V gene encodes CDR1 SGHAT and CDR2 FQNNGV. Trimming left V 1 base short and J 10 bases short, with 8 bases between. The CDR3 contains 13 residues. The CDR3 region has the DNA TGTGCCAGCAGCTTAGCCTATCGGTCACCCCTCCACTTT. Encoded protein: CASSLAYRSPLHF.